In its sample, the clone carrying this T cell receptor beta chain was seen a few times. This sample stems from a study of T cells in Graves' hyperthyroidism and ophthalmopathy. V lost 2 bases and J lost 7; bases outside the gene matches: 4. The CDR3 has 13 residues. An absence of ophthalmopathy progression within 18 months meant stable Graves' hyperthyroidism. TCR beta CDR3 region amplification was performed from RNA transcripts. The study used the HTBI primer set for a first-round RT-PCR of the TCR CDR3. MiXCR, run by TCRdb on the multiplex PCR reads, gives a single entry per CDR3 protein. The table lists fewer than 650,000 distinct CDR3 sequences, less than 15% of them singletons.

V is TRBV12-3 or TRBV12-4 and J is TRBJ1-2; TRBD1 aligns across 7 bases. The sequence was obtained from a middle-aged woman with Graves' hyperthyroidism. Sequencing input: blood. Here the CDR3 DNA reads TGTGCCAGCAGTTTAAACAGGGGCTCTGGCTACACCTTC. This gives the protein CASSLNRGSGYTF.